The rows below give T cell receptor beta chains drawn from one sample of a study of CD8 T cells in Susac syndrome. TCRdb re-called the immunoSEQ multiplex PCR reads through MiXCR, storing one row per CDR3 protein. This sample has under 200,000 distinct CDR3 sequences, with roughly 95% found just once. The sequencing input was CD4+ T cells from PBMCs. These receptors were obtained from a human donor in good health. Each CDR3 is given with its conserved first and last residue. Fields, in order: V gene, CDR3 protein.

V: TRBV29-1
CDR3: CSVYDGNTEAFF

V: TRBV5-4
CDR3: CASSLSSDTQYF

V: TRBV3-1
CDR3: CASSPWDRGVYGYTF

V: TRBV3-1
CDR3: CASSQSPGRNQPQHF

V: TRBV12-3/TRBV12-4
CDR3: CASSLLVGADNEQFF

V: TRBV23-1
CDR3: CASSLDSGGHYYNEQFF

V: TRBV4-3
CDR3: CASSQDRGLNEQFF

V: TRBV7-2
CDR3: CASSLEIRETQYF

V: TRBV30
CDR3: CAQGLAGADTQYF

V: TRBV9
CDR3: CASSGTGYLETQYF

V: TRBV29-1
CDR3: CSVDPGQGSEKLFF

V: TRBV30
CDR3: CAWSIGRLAEAFF

V: TRBV25-1
CDR3: CASSSQGAETQYF

V: TRBV4-3
CDR3: CASSQTGTANSPLHF

V: TRBV5-6
CDR3: CASSLFSGQASYEQYF

V: TRBV11-2
CDR3: CASSLDNPKKTQYF

V: TRBV28
CDR3: CASSPRQGATGNTEAFF

V: TRBV28
CDR3: CASRQGLDTEAFF

V: TRBV29-1
CDR3: CSVETGSNEQFF

V: TRBV29-1
CDR3: CSVEVQGLNTEAFF

V: TRBV25-1
CDR3: CASSEFREREAFF

V: TRBV29-1
CDR3: CSASPPGSSYEQYF

V: TRBV6-1
CDR3: CASSEAPDGGNGYTF

V: TRBV29-1
CDR3: CSVVFNGNEKLFF

V: TRBV6-2/TRBV6-3
CDR3: CASLPNDRGYQPQHF

V: TRBV24-1
CDR3: CATSKRRTYEQYF

V: TRBV5-6
CDR3: CASSSAPLTPYF

V: TRBV12-3/TRBV12-4
CDR3: CASSLKVETQYF

V: TRBV20-1
CDR3: CSARDALTSGTVETQYF

V: TRBV29-1
CDR3: CSVEAQGRGYTF

V: TRBV20-1
CDR3: CSATPRDRDNYGYTF

V: TRBV29-1
CDR3: CSVEGGHGGTEAFF

V: TRBV20-1
CDR3: CRAKTRAVDTEAFF

V: TRBV29-1
CDR3: CSVSTQGNQPQHF

V: TRBV29-1
CDR3: CSVRDPETQYF

V: TRBV9
CDR3: CASSPGTGWNNQPQHF

V: TRBV6-1
CDR3: CASSPPGLASPNTGELFF

V: TRBV7-9
CDR3: CASRQDSYEQYF

V: TRBV20-1
CDR3: CSARWGGSNQPQHF

V: TRBV18
CDR3: CASLEPNTEAFF

V: TRBV7-2
CDR3: CASSLGVLELRYTF

V: TRBV4-3
CDR3: CASSQGQENEKLFF

V: TRBV20-1
CDR3: CSARENRDFYLGSYEQYF

V: TRBV19
CDR3: CASTGQGGQPQHF

V: TRBV12-3/TRBV12-4
CDR3: CASSVQGNYGYTF

V: TRBV7-9
CDR3: CASSPTTYTQYF

V: TRBV4-3
CDR3: CASSQDWNEQFF

V: TRBV24-1
CDR3: CATSDSRSYNEQFF

V: TRBV14
CDR3: CASSHQGLETQYF

V: TRBV27
CDR3: CASSLFPPGVASNTEAFF

V: TRBV29-1
CDR3: CSVVWANTGELFF

V: TRBV12-3/TRBV12-4
CDR3: CASSLGLDPSTDTQYF

V: TRBV3-1
CDR3: CASSQGLGTGQFF

V: TRBV20-1
CDR3: CSASRSGANYGYTF

V: TRBV9
CDR3: CASSVGPDSSYEQYF

V: TRBV29-1
CDR3: CSGGRTGETQYF

V: TRBV7-6
CDR3: CASSTEGGSPLHF

V: TRBV15
CDR3: CATSREWSSPEAFF

V: TRBV4-1
CDR3: CASSQDPVKTNEQFF